These 19 T cell receptor beta chains were sequenced from one sample in a study of blood T cell repertoires in COVID-19. Sequencing used immunoSEQ multiplex PCR; TCRdb keeps in-frame clones, though not all of them. Altogether 20,000 to 25,000 clones are present, under 90% being singletons, with the ten largest covering roughly 3.5%. Sequencing was performed on peripheral blood. These TCRs come from a man aged 45 to 65 with active COVID-19.

The J gene is TRBJ1-2, the V gene TRBV27, with D perhaps matching TRBD1 (5 bases). The CDR3 consists of 15 residues. Per the germline V gene, CDR1 is MNHEY and CDR2 is SMNVEV (reference sequence). The V and J ends lost 0 bases and 4 bases respectively, with 12 bases between them. DNA of the CDR3: TGTGCCAGCAGTTTATCAGGGGTTCGCAGCTATGGCTACACCTTC. Amino acids: CASSLSGVRSYGYTF.

The chain employs TRBV2 and TRBJ1-4, with a possible D match to TRBD1 (5 bases). V lost 7 bases and J lost 7, with 25 bases in between. This CDR3 region has 17 residues. Germline values: CDR1 SNHLY, CDR2 FYNNEI. The CDR3 spells CASTPPRGGRGGEKLFF. The CDR3 nucleotides read TGTGCCAGCACCCCACCGCGGGGCGGGAGGGGAGGTGAAAAACTGTTTTTT. Full variable domain (outside the CDR3, taken from reference TRBV2 and TRBJ1-4): EPEVTQTPSHQVTQMGQEVILRCVPISNHLYFYWYRQILGQKVEFLVSFYNNEISEKSEIFDDQFSVERPDGSNFTLKIRSTKLEDSAMYFCASTPPRGGRGGEKLFFGSGTQLSVL.

The genes are TRBV6-1 and TRBJ2-2, with TRBD1 as a possible D gene (7 bases). The CDR3 spans 16 residues. From germline, CDR1 is MNHNS and CDR2 SASEGT. V lost 4 bases and J 3 bases, leaving 15 bases between the germline ends. The CDR3 sequence is CASSVGGGRDTGELFF. The CDR3 nucleotides read TGTGCCAGCAGTGTAGGAGGGGGCCGCGACACCGGGGAGCTGTTTTTT.

The J gene is TRBJ2-3, the V gene TRBV19, with D possibly being TRBD1 (6 bases). This CDR3 has 14 amino acids. V was shortened by 10 bases and J by 1 base, with 15 bases between the two germline ends. Germline assignment: CDR1 LNHDA and CDR2 SQIVND (reference sequence). The CDR3 loop reads CATSQGSRTDTQYF. The DNA for the CDR3 is TGTGCCACCTCCCAGGGGTCCCGCACAGATACGCAGTATTTT.

The V and J genes are TRBV6-1 and TRBJ2-1; 11 bases fit TRBD2. Germline CDR1 MNHNS, CDR2 SASEGT. The CDR3 runs 19 residues. V shed 2 bases and J 1 base; nucleotides not matched to a gene: 10. CDR3 bases: TGTGCCAGCAGTGAAATGCCCCTAGCGGGGGGCCCATCCTACAATGAGCAGTTCTTC. Its translation: CASSEMPLAGGPSYNEQFF.

The rearrangement links TRBV10-3 to TRBJ2-1; maybe TRBD2 (7 bases). From germline, CDR1 is ENHRY and CDR2 SYGVKD. The V end was cut by 10 bases, the J end by 9 bases, with 16 bases between. The CDR3 extends over 12 amino acids. CDR3 amino acids: CATLGGAAEQFF. The CDR3 DNA reads TGTGCCACCCTGGGGGGGGCAGCTGAGCAGTTCTTC.

The chain has TRBV7-3 and TRBJ2-5, with TRBD1 matching 7 bases. Germline V gene data show CDR1 as SGHTA and CDR2 as FQGTGA. The CDR3 runs to 15 residues. V lost 4 bases, J lost 5 bases, and 10 bases stayed unmatched. Here the CDR3 DNA reads TGTGCCAGCAGCTCGGGCGTTGACAGGGCGGAGACCCAGTACTTC. This codes for CASSSGVDRAETQYF.

This clone came up a few times. The rearrangement uses TRBV18 and TRBJ2-7; 14 bases are shared with TRBD2. Germline V lookup: CDR1 KGHSH, CDR2 LQKENI. The V gene end was trimmed by 2 bases and the J gene end by 2 bases; junction bases not matched to a gene: 2. This CDR3 is built from 16 residues. In nucleotides, the CDR3 is TGTGCCAGCTCACCAAAGGGACTAGCGGGGGCCTACGAGCAGTACTTC. Amino acids: CASSPKGLAGAYEQYF. Full variable domain (remainder filled in from reference TRBV18 and TRBJ2-7): NAGVMQNPRHLVRRRGQEARLRCSPMKGHSHVYWYRQLPEEGLKFMVYLQKENIIDESGMPKERFSAEFPKEGPSILRIQQVVRGDSAAYFCASSPKGLAGAYEQYFGPGTRLTVT.

V is TRBV3-1 (or the pseudogene TRBV3-2) and J is TRBJ2-5, with TRBD2 matching 12 bases. The CDR3 is made up of 16 amino acids. Trimming cost V 2 bases and J 4 bases; bases outside gene matches: 5. The V gene's germline CDR1 is LGHDT and CDR2 YNNKEL (reference sequence). The CDR3 protein is CASSQLLAGGGETQYF. The CDR3 DNA follows: TGTGCCAGCAGCCAATTACTAGCGGGGGGCGGAGAGACCCAGTACTTC.

This chain links TRBV6-5 with TRBJ2-1; TRBD1 is a possible D gene (7 bases). V was shortened by 5 bases and J by 6 bases, with 11 bases between the two germline ends. The CDR3 runs to 13 residues. Germline CDR1 is MNHEY and CDR2 is SVGAGI. The CDR3 coding sequence is TGTGCCAGCAGTCCTCAGGGGGGCAATGAGCAGTTCTTC. This codes for CASSPQGGNEQFF.

The chain employs TRBV6-6 and TRBJ2-7, with 8 positions matching TRBD1. This CDR3 is built from 13 residues. Losses at the gene ends were 7 bases for V and 4 bases for J; bases not matched to a gene: 6. Looked up from germline, CDR1 is MNHNY and CDR2 is SVGAGI (reference sequence). In DNA form, the CDR3 reads TGTGCCAGCATGGGCAGGGGGCTTTACGAGCAGTACTTC. Translated, it gives CASMGRGLYEQYF.

The J gene is TRBJ2-5, the V gene TRBV14; weak D call: TRBD2 (6 bases). CDR3 size: 16 residues. Trimming pared 2 bases from V and 5 bases from J, leaving 18 bases between. Per the germline V gene, CDR1 is SGHDN and CDR2 is FVKESK. The CDR3 loop is CASSQWGREVKETQYF. The CDR3 bases are TGTGCCAGCAGCCAATGGGGCAGGGAGGTTAAGGAGACCCAGTACTTC.

The chain is built from TRBV12-2 and TRBJ1-6; the D call in the table, TRBD1, was not verified against the DNA. TRBV12-2 is assigned pseudogene status. The CDR3 is made up of 18 amino acids. CDR3 in amino acids: CASRSTTIPDRASSPLHF. For the CDR3, the DNA is TGTGCAAGTCGCTCTACCACAATACCGGACAGGGCCTCTTCACCCCTCCACTTT.

V is TRBV2 and J is TRBJ1-2; 9 bases fit TRBD1. Germline V gene data show CDR1 as SNHLY and CDR2 as FYNNEI. The trim removed 4 bases at V and 6 bases at J, leaving 3 bases unmatched. This CDR3 is built from 13 residues. The CDR3 region is CASSGTGVDGYTF. CDR3 bases: TGTGCCAGCAGTGGGACAGGGGTCGATGGCTACACCTTC.

This chain links TRBV4-1 with TRBJ2-7; D gene unclear. Trimming cost V 1 base and J 3 bases, with 7 bases left between them. The CDR3 is 13 amino acids. Germline CDR1 reads MGHRA; CDR2 reads YSYEKL. The CDR3 loop reads CASSQGQNYEQYF. CDR3 DNA: TGCGCCAGCAGCCAAGGGCAGAACTACGAGCAGTACTTC.

The chain employs TRBV3-1 (or the pseudogene TRBV3-2) and TRBJ1-2, with TRBD1 identical over 8 bases. Unmatched junction bases numbered 6, after V lost 6 bases and J lost 3 bases. The length of the CDR3 is 14 residues. Germline CDR1 reads LGHDT; CDR2 reads YNNKEL (reference sequence). CDR3 nucleotide sequence: TGTGCCAGCAGTCGACAGGGGAGGGACTATGGCTACACCTTC. It codes for CASSRQGRDYGYTF.

This clone appeared once. This sequence joins TRBV7-3 and TRBJ2-2; D remains ambiguous. The CDR3 totals 15 residues. In germline, CDR1 is SGHTA, CDR2 FQGTGA. V lost 6 bases and J lost 2, with 13 bases in between. CDR3 region: CASRPGYANTGELFF. CDR3 nucleotide sequence: TGTGCCAGCAGACCCGGGTACGCAAACACCGGGGAGCTGTTTTTT.

The count of this clone is one. The chain couples TRBV11-2 to TRBJ2-5; TRBD2 might be the D (5 bases). Germline V CDR1 and CDR2: SGHAT, FQNNGV. The CDR3 totals 15 residues. Trimming left V 5 bases short and J 1 base short, with 14 bases between. CDR3 amino acids: CASSDLGRVQETQYF. The CDR3 DNA sequence: TGTGCCAGCAGCGACCTAGGGCGGGTCCAAGAGACCCAGTACTTC.

The chain is built from TRBV25-1 and TRBJ1-2, with D unresolved. The CDR3 consists of 11 residues. Germline lookup yields CDR1 MGHDK and CDR2 SYGVNS. V was cut by 6 bases and J by 8 bases, with 10 bases left in between. CDR3 protein: CASSSNRGYTF. Here the CDR3 DNA reads TGTGCCAGCAGCAGTAATCGAGGCTACACCTTC.